Each of the 24 T cell receptor beta chains below was sequenced from the same sample in a study of cytomegalovirus exposure and HLA in healthy donors. PCR primers comprised 60 Vbeta and 13 Jbeta primers. Profiled with immunoSEQ multiplex PCR; TCRdb holds only in-frame clones, not every one. The repertoire has over 150,000 clones, roughly four fifths of them found once; the top ten carry about 10%. Material for sequencing was PBMCs. Receptors were obtained from a man in his forties or fifties in good health and CMV-seropositive.

For this clone: The junction and the germline gene differ at one end; a read error may be behind it. CDR3 sequence (DNA): TGTGCCAGCAGCTTGGCGGGACAGGGGAGCTCTACCAAAAACAGTCAGTACTTC. Its protein is CASSLAGQGSSTKNSQYF. The genes are TRBV5-4 and TRBJ2-4; 10 nucleotides agree with TRBD1. CDR1 and CDR2 (germline): SGHNT, YYREEE (reference sequence). The CDR3 spans 18 residues.

The chain is built from TRBV5-1 and TRBJ2-3; weak D call: TRBD1 (5 bases). There are 14 residues in the CDR3. Germline V gene data show CDR1 as SGHRS and CDR2 as YFSETQ. V lost 4 bases to trimming and J lost 2 bases, with 11 bases between them. CDR3: CASSADMYTDTQYF. CDR3 in DNA: TGCGCCAGCAGCGCGGACATGTACACAGATACGCAGTATTTT.

This sequence joins TRBV5-5 and TRBJ2-7; D is perhaps TRBD2 (6 bases). CDR3 length: 16 amino acids. V lost 0 bases to trimming and J lost 0 bases, with 13 bases between them. From germline, CDR1 is SGHKS and CDR2 YYEKEE (reference sequence). CDR3 amino acids: CASSLAGRLDSYEQYF. As DNA, the CDR3 is TGTGCCAGCAGCTTGGCGGGGAGGTTGGACTCCTACGAGCAGTACTTC. Based on the CDR3 plus reference TRBV5-5 and TRBJ2-7, the full variable domain is DAGVTQSPTHLIKTRGQQVTLRCSPISGHKSVSWYQQVLGQGPQFIFQYYEKEERGRGNFPDRFSARQFPNYSSELNVNALLLGDSALYLCASSLAGRLDSYEQYFGPGTRLTVT.

The chain is built from TRBV19 and TRBJ1-4; 7 nucleotides align to TRBD1. The CDR3 extends over 14 amino acids. With 7 bases clipped from V and 3 bases from J, the junction kept 5 bases outside the gene matches. Germline V gives CDR1 LNHDA, CDR2 SQIVND (reference sequence). CDR3 coding DNA: TGTGCCAGTAAGACCGGGACAGCTAATGAAAAACTGTTTTTT. It yields the protein CASKTGTANEKLFF.

The chain employs TRBV9 and TRBJ2-1, with 14 bases matching TRBD2. The CDR3 runs 17 residues. Germline CDR1 and CDR2: SGDLS and YYNGEE. J lost 3 bases, V lost 3 bases, and 5 bases had no gene match. The CDR3 sequence is CASSEGLAGARYNEQFF. The DNA of the CDR3 is TGTGCCAGCAGCGAGGGACTAGCGGGAGCCCGCTACAATGAGCAGTTCTTC. The full variable domain, its missing parts supplied by reference TRBV9 and TRBJ2-1, is DSGVTQTPKHLITATGQRVTLRCSPRSGDLSVYWYQQSLDQGLQFLIQYYNGEERAKGNILERFSAQQFPDLHSELNLSSLELGDSALYFCASSEGLAGARYNEQFFGPGTRLTVL.

The V and J genes are TRBV27 and TRBJ1-2, with D possibly being TRBD1 (6 bases). Germline V gene lookup returns CDR1 MNHEY and CDR2 SMNVEV (reference sequence). The CDR3 is 14 amino acids. Trimming shortened V by 6 bases and J by 8 bases, and 19 bases separated the two germline ends. As DNA, the CDR3 is TGTGCCAGCAGGGGTGGGACAAACCTATGGGGCTACACCTTC. It yields the protein CASRGGTNLWGYTF.

This sequence joins TRBV15 and TRBJ2-7; D is unclear. The V gene's germline CDR1 is LNHNV and CDR2 YYDKDF (reference sequence). The CDR3 consists of 13 residues. V dropped 5 bases and J dropped 4 bases, with 12 bases sitting between them. The CDR3 loop is CATSARVGYEQYF. CDR3 sequence (DNA): TGTGCCACCAGCGCACGGGTCGGGTACGAGCAGTACTTC. Complete variable domain (other parts from reference TRBV15 and TRBJ2-7): DAMVIQNPRYQVTQFGKPVTLSCSQTLNHNVMYWYQQKSSQAPKLLFHYYDKDFNNEADTPDNFQSRRPNTSFCFLDIRSPGLGDTAMYLCATSARVGYEQYFGPGTRLTVT.

V is TRBV7-6 and J is TRBJ1-1; TRBD1 aligns across 8 bases. The ends lost 5 bases at V and 0 bases at J; junction bases unmatched: 5. Germline V lookup: CDR1 SGHVS, CDR2 FNYEAQ. The CDR3 consists of 15 residues. CDR3 amino acids: CASSAGQGLNTEAFF. The CDR3 bases are TGTGCCAGCAGCGCCGGACAGGGATTGAACACTGAAGCTTTCTTT. Full variable domain (remainder filled in from reference TRBV7-6 and TRBJ1-1): GAGVSQSPRYKVTKRGQDVALRCDPISGHVSLYWYRQALGQGPEFLTYFNYEAQQDKSGLPNDRFSAERPEGSISTLTIQRTEQRDSAMYRCASSAGQGLNTEAFFGQGTRLTVV.

The CDR3 DNA sequence: TGCGCCAGCAGCCAAGGAAGCGTAAGGAATGAGCAGTTCTTC. Protein product: CASSQGSVRNEQFF. The V and J genes are TRBV4-1 and TRBJ2-1; D uncertain. CDR3 length: 14 amino acids. V gave up 1 base and J gave up 7 bases, with 11 bases separating them. Germline V CDR1 and CDR2: MGHRA, YSYEKL.

This clone was found once. The chain links TRBV19 to TRBJ1-3; 7 bases agree with TRBD1. The CDR3 spans 14 residues. Unmatched junction bases numbered 5, after V lost 5 bases and J lost 4 bases. The germline V gene has CDR1 LNHDA and CDR2 SQIVND (reference sequence). CDR3 region: CASSPRTGGNTIYF. Here the CDR3 DNA reads TGTGCCAGTAGTCCTCGGACAGGAGGAAACACCATATATTTT.

This clone was picked up one time. This chain connects TRBV19 to TRBJ2-2; a possible D gene is TRBD2 (5 bases). The CDR3 is 15 residues long. CDR1 and CDR2 (germline): LNHDA, SQIVND (reference sequence). Trimming took off 3 bases at V and 1 base at J, with 9 bases between the two ends. CDR3 nucleotide sequence: TGTGCCAGTAGTATGGCAGCGGTGAACACCGGGGAGCTGTTTTTT. Translated: CASSMAAVNTGELFF.

The chain is built from TRBV2 and TRBJ2-1, with 10 positions matching TRBD2. CDR1 SNHLY and CDR2 FYNNEI come from the germline V gene. Trimming removed 7 bases from V and 10 bases from J; junction bases left unmatched: 10. CDR3 size: 14 residues. CDR3 DNA sequence: TGTGCCAGCACCCGGACTAGCGGAGTCAGAGAGCAGTTCTTC. Its translation is CASTRTSGVREQFF.

The chain uses TRBV27 and TRBJ2-7, with 8 bases aligning to TRBD1. Germline V gene sequence: CDR1 MNHEY, CDR2 SMNVEV (reference sequence). With 6 bases clipped from V and 5 bases from J, the junction kept 12 bases outside the gene matches. The CDR3 covers 15 residues. The CDR3 region is CASRFLSDRVHEQYF. CDR3 DNA sequence: TGTGCCAGCAGGTTCCTTTCGGACAGGGTCCACGAGCAGTACTTC.

The V gene is TRBV27, the J gene TRBJ2-7; the match to TRBD2 covers 8 bases. The trim removed 2 bases at V and 0 bases at J, leaving 3 bases unmatched. The CDR3 loop spans 15 amino acids. The germline V gene encodes CDR1 MNHEY and CDR2 SMNVEV (reference sequence). As DNA, the CDR3 is TGTGCCAGCAGTTTAAGACTAGCGACCTCCTACGAGCAGTACTTC. This encodes CASSLRLATSYEQYF.

This clone appeared a few times. V and J are TRBV6-5 and TRBJ1-2; D remains ambiguous. This CDR3 has 14 residues. V gave up 2 bases and J gave up 0 bases, with 7 bases separating them. Germline loops: CDR1 MNHEY, CDR2 SVGAGI. The CDR3 protein is CASSYEQTNYGYTF. CDR3 in DNA: TGTGCCAGCAGTTACGAACAGACTAACTATGGCTACACCTTC.

The V gene is TRBV18, the J gene TRBJ2-5; 10 nucleotides agree with TRBD1. The ends lost 5 bases at V and 6 bases at J; junction bases unmatched: 9. This CDR3 has 15 residues. CDR1 KGHSH and CDR2 LQKENI come from the germline V gene. The CDR3 bases are TGTGCCAGCTCAGATCGGACAGGGGGTTTGAAGACCCAGTACTTC. Its translation: CASSDRTGGLKTQYF.

This clone was recorded a few times. This sequence joins TRBV7-3 and TRBJ2-3; 7 nucleotides line up with TRBD1. V lost 0 bases to trimming and J lost 1 base; unmatched junction nucleotides: 4. The germline V gene has CDR1 SGHTA and CDR2 FQGTGA. The CDR3 spans 16 residues. As DNA, the CDR3 is TGTGCCAGCAGCTTAACGCAGGGGGTGGGCACAGATACGCAGTATTTT. This gives the protein CASSLTQGVGTDTQYF.

The chain is built from TRBV25-1 and TRBJ1-2; a possible D gene is TRBD1 (6 bases). Looked up from germline, CDR1 is MGHDK and CDR2 is SYGVNS. V dropped 4 bases and J dropped 3 bases, with 12 bases sitting between them. This CDR3 is 14 amino acids long. The DNA of the CDR3 is TGTGCCAGCAGTGTGGGGGGGCGCGACTATGGCTACACCTTC. Its protein product is CASSVGGRDYGYTF.

V is TRBV13 and J is TRBJ1-2; TRBD1 aligns across 7 bases. Losses at the gene ends were 5 bases for V and 3 bases for J; bases not matched to a gene: 6. Per the germline V gene, CDR1 is PRHDT and CDR2 is FYEKMQ (reference sequence). CDR3 length: 14 residues. The CDR3 DNA is TGTGCCAGCAGCGACCGAGGGACAGACTATGGCTACACCTTC. Amino acids: CASSDRGTDYGYTF.

Only one count was recorded for this clone. This sequence joins TRBV9 and TRBJ1-1, with D unclear. The germline V and J ends were trimmed by 3 bases and 5 bases, with 14 bases remaining between them. Germline-derived CDR1 and CDR2 are SGDLS and YYNGEE. The CDR3 extends over 14 amino acids. The CDR3 sequence: CASSAGNLGTEAFF. The CDR3 coding sequence is TGTGCCAGCAGCGCGGGAAACCTGGGGACTGAAGCTTTCTTT. Filled out from reference TRBV9 and TRBJ1-1, the complete variable domain reads DSGVTQTPKHLITATGQRVTLRCSPRSGDLSVYWYQQSLDQGLQFLIQYYNGEERAKGNILERFSAQQFPDLHSELNLSSLELGDSALYFCASSAGNLGTEAFFGQGTRLTVV.

The chain carries TRBV7-9 and TRBJ1-1; 9 nucleotides match TRBD1. This CDR3 spans 16 amino acids. Germline V gives CDR1 SEHNR, CDR2 FQNEAQ (reference sequence). The V gene end was trimmed by 5 bases and the J gene end by 3 bases; junction bases not matched to a gene: 10. The CDR3 nucleotides are TGTGCCAGCAGCCCATCCTGGGGGACAGGGCACACTGAAGCTTTCTTT. Translation gives CASSPSWGTGHTEAFF.

V gene TRBV19 combines with J gene TRBJ1-1; 10 nucleotides agree with TRBD1. V shed 9 bases and J 0 bases; nucleotides not matched to a gene: 7. Germline V CDR1 and CDR2: LNHDA, SQIVND (reference sequence). This CDR3 comprises 15 residues. In nucleotides, the CDR3 is TGTGCCAGCCAGACAGGGGGCGAGATGAACACTGAAGCTTTCTTT. Amino acids: CASQTGGEMNTEAFF.

The rearrangement links TRBV28 to TRBJ2-7, with 10 bases fitting TRBD2. The CDR3 totals 14 residues. Germline V gives CDR1 MDHEN, CDR2 SYDVKM. With V trimmed by 3 bases and J by 4 bases, 3 bases remained unmatched. This chain's CDR3 is CASSFTSGAYEQYF. CDR3 bases: TGTGCCAGCAGTTTTACTAGCGGGGCATACGAGCAGTACTTC.

The rearrangement joins TRBV5-6 to TRBJ2-7, with D hard to call. V was pared by 0 bases and J by 2 bases, with 12 bases between. There are 15 residues in the CDR3. Germline loops: CDR1 SGHDT, CDR2 YYEEEE. The CDR3 region is CASSLGFGPAYEQYF. The CDR3 DNA reads as TGTGCCAGCAGCTTGGGTTTTGGGCCGGCCTACGAGCAGTACTTC.